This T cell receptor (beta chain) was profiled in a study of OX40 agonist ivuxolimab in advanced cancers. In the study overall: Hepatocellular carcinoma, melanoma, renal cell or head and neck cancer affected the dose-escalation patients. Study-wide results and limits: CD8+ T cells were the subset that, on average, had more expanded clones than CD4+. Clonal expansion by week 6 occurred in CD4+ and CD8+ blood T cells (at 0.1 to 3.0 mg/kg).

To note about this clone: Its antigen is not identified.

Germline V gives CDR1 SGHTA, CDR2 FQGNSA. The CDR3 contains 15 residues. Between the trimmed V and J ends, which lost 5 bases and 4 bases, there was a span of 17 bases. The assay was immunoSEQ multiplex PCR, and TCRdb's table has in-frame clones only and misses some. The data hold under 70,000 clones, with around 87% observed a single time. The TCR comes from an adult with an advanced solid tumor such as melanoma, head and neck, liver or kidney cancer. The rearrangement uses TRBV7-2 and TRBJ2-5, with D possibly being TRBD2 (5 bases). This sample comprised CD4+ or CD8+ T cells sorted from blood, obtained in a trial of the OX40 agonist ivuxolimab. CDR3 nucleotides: TGTGCCAGCAGCCCCCGGGCCCCACGGGGAGAGACCCAGTACTTC. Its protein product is CASSPRAPRGETQYF.